These 24 T cell receptor beta chains were sequenced from one sample in a study of blood T cell repertoires in COVID-19 (dated by TCRdb to between 2020 and 2021). The library was obtained by the immunoSEQ multiplex PCR assay. TCRdb took this table from immuneACCESS and kept in-frame rearrangements with V and J called. Such tables lack part of the clones; where checked against another copy, unresolved V genes explain under half of the gap, and the rest is unexplained. The sample table lists about 250,000 clones, 85% of them with a count of one. About 9.1% of the sample belongs to the ten largest clones. Sequenced: PBMCs or T cells enriched from blood (not recorded which). These receptors came from a woman in her forties or fifties with acute COVID-19.

About this clone itself: The junction departs from the called germline gene at one end, perhaps through a read error. The chain recombines TRBV2 with TRBJ1-1; 8 bases match TRBD1. Germline assignment: CDR1 SNHLY and CDR2 FYNNEI. This CDR3 spans 13 amino acids. The CDR3 DNA reads TGTGCCCGCAGACAGGGGTCTTACACTGAAGCTTTCTTT. Translation gives CARRQGSYTEAFF. Filled out from reference TRBV2 and TRBJ1-1, the complete variable domain reads EPEVTQTPSHQVTQMGQEVILRCVPISNHLYFYWYRQILGQKVEFLVSFYNNEISEKSEIFDDQFSVERPDGSNFTLKIRSTKLEDSAMYFCARRQGSYTEAFFGQGTRLTVV.

This clone showed up just once. The J gene is TRBJ2-1, the V gene TRBV5-4, with a possible D match to TRBD1 (5 bases). The V end lost 8 bases, the J end lost 4 bases, and 16 bases lay between the germline ends. This CDR3 has 14 amino acids. Germline values: CDR1 SGHNT, CDR2 YYREEE (reference sequence). The CDR3 nucleotides are TGTGCCAGTTCCGGAGACAGATTTTACAATGAGCAGTTCTTC. Translating it yields CASSGDRFYNEQFF.

This chain joins TRBV11-2 and TRBJ1-2, with D possibly being TRBD1 (5 bases). CDR3 size: 14 residues. Germline V CDR1 and CDR2: SGHAT, FQNNGV. V was shortened by 5 bases and J by 2 bases, with 12 bases between the two germline ends. This CDR3 is CASSRGAQNYGYTF. CDR3 sequence (DNA): TGTGCCAGCAGCCGCGGGGCACAGAACTATGGCTACACCTTC.

The chain recombines TRBV7-2 with TRBJ1-1; no firm D call. CDR1 SGHTA and CDR2 FQGNSA come from the germline V gene. The CDR3 is made up of 14 amino acids. V gave up 1 base and J gave up 7 bases, with 13 bases separating them. CDR3 loop: CASSLESVTGEAFF. CDR3 in DNA: TGTGCCAGCAGCTTAGAATCGGTCACGGGTGAAGCTTTCTTT.

V is TRBV5-1 and J is TRBJ2-1; maybe TRBD2 (5 bases). The CDR3 contains 14 residues. V was shortened by 4 bases and J by 5 bases, with 13 bases between the two germline ends. The germline CDR1 and CDR2 sequences are SGHRS and YFSETQ. In DNA form, the CDR3 reads TGCGCCAGCAGCCTCCCCCGGGGAGACAATGAGCAGTTCTTC. Translating gives CASSLPRGDNEQFF.

The rearrangement joins TRBV13 to TRBJ1-4; 7 bases are shared with TRBD1. This CDR3 contains 16 residues. CDR1 and CDR2 (germline): PRHDT, FYEKMQ (reference sequence). Trimming at V came to 7 bases and at J to 2 bases, leaving 10 bases not matched to a gene. CDR3 bases: TGTGCCAGCAACAGAGGGGGCTGGGGGACTAATGAAAAACTGTTTTTT. Translating it yields CASNRGGWGTNEKLFF.

To note about this clone: The identical CDR3 is also encoded by other nucleotide sequences in the sample. V and J are TRBV5-4 and TRBJ1-1; D gene unclear. Trimming removed 0 bases from V and 6 bases from J, with 6 bases in between. Germline values: CDR1 SGHNT, CDR2 YYREEE (reference sequence). The CDR3 loop spans 12 amino acids. CDR3 region: CASSLGSAEAFF. The CDR3 DNA follows: TGTGCCAGCAGCTTGGGGTCAGCTGAAGCTTTCTTT.

The V and J genes are TRBV3-1 (or the pseudogene TRBV3-2) and TRBJ2-2; 8 bases are shared with TRBD2. This CDR3 has 15 amino acids. Germline V CDR1 and CDR2: LGHDT, YNNKEL (reference sequence). V lost 4 bases to trimming and J lost 5 bases; unmatched junction nucleotides: 6. The CDR3 nucleotides are TGTGCCAGCAGCCGGGGACTAGGCAGGACCGGGGAGCTGTTTTTT. Translated: CASSRGLGRTGELFF.

The rearrangement uses TRBV28 and TRBJ2-3; tentative D call: TRBD2 (6 bases). V lost 6 bases, J lost 4 bases, and 17 bases lay in between. The CDR3 extends over 15 amino acids. Germline CDR1 and CDR2: MDHEN and SYDVKM. The CDR3 region has the DNA TGTGCCAGCAGCTTCCGGGACTCCAAGGCAGATACGCAGTATTTT. This encodes CASSFRDSKADTQYF.

The genes are TRBV4-3 and TRBJ1-5, with 9 bases lining up with TRBD1. The CDR3 length is 16 residues. Per germline, CDR1 LGHNA and CDR2 YSLEER. V lost 0 bases to trimming and J lost 7 bases; unmatched junction nucleotides: 7. The CDR3 nucleotides read TGCGCCAGCAGCCAAGATTGGGGGACAGGGAGACAGCCCCAGCATTTT. Residues: CASSQDWGTGRQPQHF.

Notes on this clone: One end of the junction fails to match germline, which may point to a read error. V gene TRBV7-7 combines with J gene TRBJ2-1, with TRBD2 matching over 12 bases. The CDR3 consists of 15 residues. Per germline, CDR1 SSHAT and CDR2 FNYEAQ (reference sequence). In DNA form, the CDR3 reads TGTGCTAGCAGCTCTAGCGGGGGGGCCGTAGATGAGCAGTTCTTC. It is translated as CASSSSGGAVDEQFF.

The chain carries TRBV24-1 and TRBJ1-2; no definite D call. The CDR3 extends over 12 amino acids. V lost 0 bases to trimming and J lost 10 bases, with 8 bases between them. CDR1 KGHDR and CDR2 SFDVKD come from the germline V gene. The CDR3 sequence: CATSDLGQHYTF. In DNA, the CDR3 is TGTGCCACCAGTGATTTGGGGCAGCACTACACCTTC.

This chain joins TRBV15 and TRBJ2-5; D perhaps matches TRBD1 (5 bases). The germline V gene has CDR1 LNHNV and CDR2 YYDKDF (reference sequence). Trimming pared 0 bases from V and 5 bases from J, leaving 16 bases between. CDR3 length equals 16 residues. DNA for the CDR3: TGTGCCACCAGCAGAGAAGGGGCAGGGTCCCGGGAGACCCAGTACTTC. This translates into CATSREGAGSRETQYF.

V and J are TRBV11-3 and TRBJ2-3; D ambiguous. The germline V and J ends were trimmed by 1 base and 2 bases, with 10 bases remaining between them. This CDR3 is 15 amino acids long. Germline CDR1 reads SGHNT; CDR2 reads YENEEA. In nucleotides, the CDR3 is TGTGCCAGCAGCTTAGGTGGCTTATACACAGATACGCAGTATTTT. Amino acid sequence: CASSLGGLYTDTQYF. Drawing the rest from reference TRBV11-3 and TRBJ2-3, the complete variable domain is EAGVVQSPRYKIIEKKQPVAFWCNPISGHNTLYWYLQNLGQGPELLIRYENEEAVDDSQLPKDRFSAERLKGVDSTLKIQPAELGDSAVYLCASSLGGLYTDTQYFGPGTRLTVL.

V and J are TRBV7-2 and TRBJ1-5; TRBD1 matches 8 bases. CDR1 SGHTA and CDR2 FQGNSA come from the germline V gene. V shed 4 bases, J shed 6 bases, and the junction held 8 bases outside the gene matches. This CDR3 is built from 15 residues. This CDR3 reads CASSWGEGTGQPQHF. The CDR3 DNA reads TGTGCCAGCAGCTGGGGGGAAGGGACAGGTCAGCCCCAGCATTTT.

V gene TRBV19 combines with J gene TRBJ1-1; D is ambiguous. V was clipped by 5 bases and J by 2 bases, with 9 bases between them. The CDR3 is 13 residues long. The V gene's germline CDR1 is LNHDA and CDR2 SQIVND (reference sequence). This chain's CDR3 is CASSQTDNTEAFF. The CDR3, as DNA: TGTGCCAGTAGTCAAACAGATAACACTGAAGCTTTCTTT.

The chain couples TRBV12-3 or TRBV12-4 to TRBJ2-1, with D unresolved. Deletions cut 3 bases from V and 8 bases from J, with 5 bases between. The CDR3 is 11 amino acids. The CDR3 coding sequence is TGTGCCAGCAGTTTTTTAGATGAGCAGTTCTTC. Translated, it gives CASSFLDEQFF.

The genes are TRBV27 and TRBJ2-7; D is undetermined. Germline V lookup: CDR1 MNHEY, CDR2 SMNVEV (reference sequence). This CDR3 has 14 amino acids. Trimming removed 2 bases at V and 2 bases at J, with 10 bases between. The CDR3 region is CASSLTAGPYEQYF. Written as DNA, the CDR3 is TGTGCCAGCAGTTTAACAGCTGGGCCCTACGAGCAGTACTTC.

J is TRBJ1-2 and V is TRBV2; weak D call: TRBD1 (6 bases). The germline V and J ends were trimmed by 2 bases and 5 bases, with 15 bases remaining between them. CDR1 is SNHLY and CDR2 is FYNNEI in the germline V gene. The CDR3 is 15 amino acids. CDR3 sequence (DNA): TGTGCCAGCAGTGAACTTTCGGGGGGCGCGTATGGCTACACCTTC. It translates to CASSELSGGAYGYTF.

The rearrangement uses TRBV3-1 (or the pseudogene TRBV3-2) and TRBJ2-3; 14 bases are shared with TRBD2. This CDR3 spans 16 amino acids. Germline V gene sequence: CDR1 LGHDT, CDR2 YNNKEL (reference sequence). V was pared by 4 bases and J by 4 bases, with 4 bases of the junction left unmatched. As DNA, the CDR3 is TGTGCCAGCAGCCCGACTAGCGGGGGGGCAGCAGATACGCAGTATTTT. This gives the protein CASSPTSGGAADTQYF.

The rearrangement joins TRBV12-5 to TRBJ2-7, with TRBD2 matching over 8 bases. Trimming at V came to 8 bases and at J to 4 bases, leaving 1 base not matched to a gene. The CDR3 is made up of 11 amino acids. Per germline, CDR1 LGHNT and CDR2 FRNRAP. The CDR3 DNA reads TGTGCTAGTAGCGGGGGTTACGAGCAGTACTTC. Protein sequence: CASSGGYEQYF.

The chain combines TRBV5-1 with TRBJ1-1; perhaps TRBD1 as D (5 bases). This CDR3 region has 13 residues. Germline CDR1 is SGHRS and CDR2 is YFSETQ. The germline V and J ends were trimmed by 1 base and 5 bases, with 9 bases remaining between them. CDR3 in DNA: TGCGCCAGCAGCTTGTTGGGGGGGACTGAAGCTTTCTTT. Translated: CASSLLGGTEAFF.

This chain connects TRBV18 to TRBJ1-3, with unresolved D. Trimming took 0 bases from V and 0 from J, leaving 12 bases between them. CDR1 KGHSH and CDR2 LQKENI come from the germline V gene. The CDR3 sequence is 17 residues long. The CDR3 is CASSPPLASFSGNTIYF. DNA of the CDR3: TGTGCCAGCTCACCACCGTTAGCGTCCTTCTCTGGAAACACCATATATTTT. The full variable domain, with the rest looked up from reference TRBV18 and TRBJ1-3, is NAGVMQNPRHLVRRRGQEARLRCSPMKGHSHVYWYRQLPEEGLKFMVYLQKENIIDESGMPKERFSAEFPKEGPSILRIQQVVRGDSAAYFCASSPPLASFSGNTIYFGEGSWLTVV.

J is TRBJ1-1 and V is TRBV30; D ambiguous. V was trimmed by 4 bases and J by 0 bases, leaving 6 bases between them. The germline CDR1 and CDR2 sequences are GTSNPN and SVGIG (reference sequence). This CDR3 comprises 12 residues. CDR3: CAWTEMNTEAFF. CDR3 sequence (DNA): TGTGCCTGGACAGAAATGAACACTGAAGCTTTCTTT. Based on the CDR3 plus reference TRBV30 and TRBJ1-1, the full variable domain is SQTIHQWPATLVQPVGSPLSLECTVEGTSNPNLYWYRQAAGRGLQLLFYSVGIGQISSEVPQNLSASRPQDRQFILSSKKLLLSDSGFYLCAWTEMNTEAFFGQGTRLTVV.